This T cell receptor beta chain was captured by sequencing in a study of radiotherapy plus CTLA-4 blockade in lung cancer. TCRdb's table, derived via immunoSEQ multiplex PCR, lists solely in-frame clones and lacks some. The table lists around 82,000 clones, around nine tenths of them singletons. Trimming removed 0 bases from V and 0 bases from J; junction bases left unmatched: 7. Germline CDR1 and CDR2: KGHSH and LQKENI. The CDR3 sequence is 17 residues long. The sample here was peripheral blood, taken from a patient treated with radiotherapy plus ipilimumab. The receptor was derived from a human donor with non-small cell lung cancer that progressed on radiotherapy plus ipilimumab. The V and J genes are TRBV18 and TRBJ1-1, with 7 bases aligning to TRBD1. Here the CDR3 DNA reads TGTGCCAGCTCACCACCGACGACAGGGCGAATGAACACTGAAGCTTTCTTT. It codes for CASSPPTTGRMNTEAFF. Full variable domain (missing parts from reference TRBV18 and TRBJ1-1): NAGVMQNPRHLVRRRGQEARLRCSPMKGHSHVYWYRQLPEEGLKFMVYLQKENIIDESGMPKERFSAEFPKEGPSILRIQQVVRGDSAAYFCASSPPTTGRMNTEAFFGQGTRLTVV.